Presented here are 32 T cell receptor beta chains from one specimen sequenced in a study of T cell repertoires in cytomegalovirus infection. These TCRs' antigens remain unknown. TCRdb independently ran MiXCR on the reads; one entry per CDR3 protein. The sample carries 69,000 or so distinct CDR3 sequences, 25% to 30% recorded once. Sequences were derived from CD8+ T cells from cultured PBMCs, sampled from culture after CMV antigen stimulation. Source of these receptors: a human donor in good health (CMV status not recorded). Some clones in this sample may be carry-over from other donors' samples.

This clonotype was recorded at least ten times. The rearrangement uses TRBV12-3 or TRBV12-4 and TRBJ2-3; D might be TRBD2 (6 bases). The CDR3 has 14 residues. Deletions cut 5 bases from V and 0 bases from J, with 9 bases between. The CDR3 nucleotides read TGTGCCAGCAGTCTCGGGACTAGCACAGATACGCAGTATTTT. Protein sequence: CASSLGTSTDTQYF.

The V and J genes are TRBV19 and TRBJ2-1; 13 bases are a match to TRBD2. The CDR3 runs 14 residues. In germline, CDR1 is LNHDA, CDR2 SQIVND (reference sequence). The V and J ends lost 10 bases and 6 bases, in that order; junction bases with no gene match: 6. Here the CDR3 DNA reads TGTGCCACCCAGGGACTAGCGGGACTCAATGAGCAGTTCTTC. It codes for CATQGLAGLNEQFF.

CDR3 loop: CASSLQGNEQYF. The CDR3, as DNA: TGTGCCAGCAGCTTACAGGGTAACGAGCAGTACTTC. The rearrangement joins TRBV7-6 to TRBJ2-7, with a possible D match to TRBD1 (5 bases). Germline V gives CDR1 SGHVS, CDR2 FNYEAQ. Trimming cost V 2 bases and J 5 bases, with 7 bases left between them. This CDR3 is 12 amino acids long.

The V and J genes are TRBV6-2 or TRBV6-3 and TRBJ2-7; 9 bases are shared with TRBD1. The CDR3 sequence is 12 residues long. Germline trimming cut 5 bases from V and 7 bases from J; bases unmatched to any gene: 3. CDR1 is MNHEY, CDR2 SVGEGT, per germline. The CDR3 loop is CASSATGGEQYF. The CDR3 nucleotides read TGTGCCAGCAGTGCGACAGGGGGGGAGCAGTACTTC.

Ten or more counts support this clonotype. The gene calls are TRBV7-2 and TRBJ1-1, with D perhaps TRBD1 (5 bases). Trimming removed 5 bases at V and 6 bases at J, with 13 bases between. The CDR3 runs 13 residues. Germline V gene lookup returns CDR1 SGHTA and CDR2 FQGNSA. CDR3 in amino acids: CASSLREGPEAFF. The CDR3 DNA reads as TGTGCCAGCAGCCTCCGTGAGGGGCCTGAAGCTTTCTTT.

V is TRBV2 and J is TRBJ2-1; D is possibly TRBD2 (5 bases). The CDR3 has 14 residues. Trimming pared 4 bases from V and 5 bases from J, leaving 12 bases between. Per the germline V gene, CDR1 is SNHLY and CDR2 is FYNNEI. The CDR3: CASSARETHNEQFF. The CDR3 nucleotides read TGTGCCAGCAGTGCGAGGGAAACTCACAATGAGCAGTTCTTC.

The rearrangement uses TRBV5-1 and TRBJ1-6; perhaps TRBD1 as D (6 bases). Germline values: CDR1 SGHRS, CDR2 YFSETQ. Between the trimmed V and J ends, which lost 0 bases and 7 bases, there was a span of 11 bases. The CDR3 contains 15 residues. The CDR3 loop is CASSLAGTLNSPLHF. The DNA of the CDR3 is TGCGCCAGCAGCTTGGCCGGGACACTAAATTCACCCCTCCACTTT.

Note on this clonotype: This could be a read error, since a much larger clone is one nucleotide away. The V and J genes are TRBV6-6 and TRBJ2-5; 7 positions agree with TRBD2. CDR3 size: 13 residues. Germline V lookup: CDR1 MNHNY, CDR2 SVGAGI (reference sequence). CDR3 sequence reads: CASSAGRKEAQYF. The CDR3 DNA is TGTGCCAGCAGTGCCGGGAGGAAAGAGGCCCAGTACTTC.

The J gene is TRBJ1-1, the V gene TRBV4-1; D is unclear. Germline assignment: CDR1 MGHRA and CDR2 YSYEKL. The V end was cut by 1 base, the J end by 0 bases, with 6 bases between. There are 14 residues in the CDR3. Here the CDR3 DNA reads TGCGCCAGCAGCCAAGGAGAGTTGAACACTGAAGCTTTCTTT. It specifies CASSQGELNTEAFF.

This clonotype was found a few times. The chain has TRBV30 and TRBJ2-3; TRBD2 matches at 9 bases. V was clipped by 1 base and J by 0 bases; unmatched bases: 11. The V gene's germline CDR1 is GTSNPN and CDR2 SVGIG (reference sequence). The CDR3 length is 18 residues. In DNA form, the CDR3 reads TGTGCCTGGAGTGGAATCCAGGGCGGGGGGGCTAGCACAGATACGCAGTATTTT. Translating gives CAWSGIQGGGASTDTQYF.

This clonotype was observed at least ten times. As DNA, the CDR3 is TGTGCCAGCAGCTTAGGGGAACAGGCAATGAACACTGAAGCTTTCTTT. Amino acids: CASSLGEQAMNTEAFF. The rearrangement uses TRBV7-9 and TRBJ1-1; the D gene is possibly TRBD1 (5 bases). Germline CDR1 is SEHNR and CDR2 is FQNEAQ (reference sequence). CDR3 length: 16 amino acids. V dropped 1 base and J dropped 0 bases, with 12 bases sitting between them.

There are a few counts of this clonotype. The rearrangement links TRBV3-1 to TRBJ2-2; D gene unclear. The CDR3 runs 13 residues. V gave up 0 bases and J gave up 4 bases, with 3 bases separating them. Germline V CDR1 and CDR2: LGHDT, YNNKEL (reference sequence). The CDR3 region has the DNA TGTGCCAGCAGCCAAGACAGCACCGGGGAGCTGTTTTTT. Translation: CASSQDSTGELFF. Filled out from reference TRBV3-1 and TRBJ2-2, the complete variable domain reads DTAVSQTPKYLVTQMGNDKSIKCEQNLGHDTMYWYKQDSKKFLKIMFSYNNKELIINETVPNRFSPKSPDKAHLNLHINSLELGDSAVYFCASSQDSTGELFFGEGSRLTVL.

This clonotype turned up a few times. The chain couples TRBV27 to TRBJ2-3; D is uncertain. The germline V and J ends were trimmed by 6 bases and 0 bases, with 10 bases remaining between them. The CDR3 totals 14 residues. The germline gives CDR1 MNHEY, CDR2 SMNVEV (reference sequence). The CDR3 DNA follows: TGTGCCAGCAGCCTCAGAAGCAGCACAGATACGCAGTATTTT. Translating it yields CASSLRSSTDTQYF.

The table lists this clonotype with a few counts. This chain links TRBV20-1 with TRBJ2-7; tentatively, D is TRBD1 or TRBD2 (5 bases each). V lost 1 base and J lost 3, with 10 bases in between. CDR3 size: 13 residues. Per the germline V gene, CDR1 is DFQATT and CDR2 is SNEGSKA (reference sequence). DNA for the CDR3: TGCAGTGCTAGAGGGGGACGGTTCTACGAGCAGTACTTC. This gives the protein CSARGGRFYEQYF.

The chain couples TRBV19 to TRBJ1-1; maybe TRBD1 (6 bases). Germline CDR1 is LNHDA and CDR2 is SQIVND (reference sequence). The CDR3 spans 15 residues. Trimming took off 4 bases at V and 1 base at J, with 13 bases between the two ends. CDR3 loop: CASSRAGVGNTEAFF. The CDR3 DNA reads TGTGCCAGTAGTAGGGCAGGGGTTGGGAACACTGAAGCTTTCTTT.

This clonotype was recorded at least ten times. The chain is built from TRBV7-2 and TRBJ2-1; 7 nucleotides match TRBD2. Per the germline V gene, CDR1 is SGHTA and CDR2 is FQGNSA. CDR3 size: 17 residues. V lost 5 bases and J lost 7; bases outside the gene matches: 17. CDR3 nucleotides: TGTGCCAGCAGCCTTTATCTAGCGGAGGCCCCCACTAATGAGCAGTTCTTC. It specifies CASSLYLAEAPTNEQFF. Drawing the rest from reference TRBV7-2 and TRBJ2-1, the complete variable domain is GAGVSQSPSNKVTEKGKDVELRCDPISGHTALYWYRQSLGQGLEFLIYFQGNSAPDKSGLPSDRFSAERTGGSVSTLTIQRTQQEDSAVYLCASSLYLAEAPTNEQFFGPGTRLTVL.

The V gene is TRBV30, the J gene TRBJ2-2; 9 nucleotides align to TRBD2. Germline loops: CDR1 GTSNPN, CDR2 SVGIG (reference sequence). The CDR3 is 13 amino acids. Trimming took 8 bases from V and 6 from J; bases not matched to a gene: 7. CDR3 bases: TGTGCCGCCACTGAGCGGGAGGCCGGGGAGCTGTTTTTT. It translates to CAATEREAGELFF.

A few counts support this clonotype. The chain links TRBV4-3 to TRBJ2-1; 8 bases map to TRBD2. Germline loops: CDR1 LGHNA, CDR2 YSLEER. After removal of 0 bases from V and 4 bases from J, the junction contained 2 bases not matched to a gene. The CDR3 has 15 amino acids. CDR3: CASSQDGGDYNEQFF. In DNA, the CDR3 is TGCGCCAGCAGCCAAGACGGGGGGGATTACAATGAGCAGTTCTTC.

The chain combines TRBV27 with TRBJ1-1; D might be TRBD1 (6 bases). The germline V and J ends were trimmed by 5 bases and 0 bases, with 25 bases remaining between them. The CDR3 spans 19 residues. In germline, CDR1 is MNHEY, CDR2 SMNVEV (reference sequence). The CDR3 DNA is TGTGCCAGCAGTCCTCGGGGGAGGGGGACCGGGGAGATGAACACTGAAGCTTTCTTT. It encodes CASSPRGRGTGEMNTEAFF.

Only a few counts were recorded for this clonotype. As DNA, the CDR3 is TGCAGCGTTGACAGGGACAGTGAAGCCTACAATGAGCAGTTCTTC. The encoded protein is CSVDRDSEAYNEQFF. The chain is built from TRBV29-1 and TRBJ2-1; 7 bases map to TRBD1. The CDR3 is 15 amino acids. Trimming cost V 3 bases and J 2 bases; bases outside gene matches: 7. CDR1 is SQVTM, CDR2 ANQGSEA, per germline.

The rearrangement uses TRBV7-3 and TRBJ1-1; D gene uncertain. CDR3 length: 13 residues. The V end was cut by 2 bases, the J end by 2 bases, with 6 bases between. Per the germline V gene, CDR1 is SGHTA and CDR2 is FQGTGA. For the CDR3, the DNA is TGTGCCAGCAGCTTAGGGGATAACACTGAAGCTTTCTTT. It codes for CASSLGDNTEAFF.

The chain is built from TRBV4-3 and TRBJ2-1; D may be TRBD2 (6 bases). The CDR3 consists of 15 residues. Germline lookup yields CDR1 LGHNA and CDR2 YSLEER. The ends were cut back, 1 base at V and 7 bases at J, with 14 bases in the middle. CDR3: CASSQVSGGANEQFF. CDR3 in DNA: TGCGCCAGCAGCCAAGTGTCGGGCGGGGCAAATGAGCAGTTCTTC.

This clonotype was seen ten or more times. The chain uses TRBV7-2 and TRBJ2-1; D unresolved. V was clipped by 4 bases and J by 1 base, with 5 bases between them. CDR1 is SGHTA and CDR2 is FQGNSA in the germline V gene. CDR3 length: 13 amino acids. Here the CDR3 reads CASSSLSYNEQFF. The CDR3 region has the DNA TGTGCCAGCAGCTCCCTTTCCTACAATGAGCAGTTCTTC.

The CDR3 loop is CATSRDHTGSNSPLHF. The CDR3 DNA sequence: TGTGCCACCAGCAGAGATCACACAGGGAGTAATTCACCCCTCCACTTT. The genes are TRBV15 and TRBJ1-6; D may be TRBD1 (6 bases). Trimming took 0 bases from V and 6 from J, leaving 12 bases between them. Germline CDR1 reads LNHNV; CDR2 reads YYDKDF (reference sequence). CDR3 length: 16 amino acids.

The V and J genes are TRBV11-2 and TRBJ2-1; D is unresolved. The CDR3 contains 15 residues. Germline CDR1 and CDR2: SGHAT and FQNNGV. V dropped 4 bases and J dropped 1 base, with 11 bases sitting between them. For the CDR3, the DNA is TGTGCCAGCAGCTCGCAGGATGGGTCCTACAATGAGCAGTTCTTC. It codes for CASSSQDGSYNEQFF.

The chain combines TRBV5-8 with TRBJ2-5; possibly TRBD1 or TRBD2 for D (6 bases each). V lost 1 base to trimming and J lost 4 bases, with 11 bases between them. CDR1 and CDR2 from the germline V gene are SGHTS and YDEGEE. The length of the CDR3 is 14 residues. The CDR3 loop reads CASSLNGGAETQYF. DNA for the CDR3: TGTGCCAGCAGCTTGAACGGGGGCGCAGAGACCCAGTACTTC.

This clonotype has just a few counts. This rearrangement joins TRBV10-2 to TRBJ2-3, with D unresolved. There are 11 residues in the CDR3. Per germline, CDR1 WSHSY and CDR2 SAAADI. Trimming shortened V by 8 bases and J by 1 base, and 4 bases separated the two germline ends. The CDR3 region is CASRGTDTQYF. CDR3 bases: TGCGCCAGCCGAGGCACAGATACGCAGTATTTT.

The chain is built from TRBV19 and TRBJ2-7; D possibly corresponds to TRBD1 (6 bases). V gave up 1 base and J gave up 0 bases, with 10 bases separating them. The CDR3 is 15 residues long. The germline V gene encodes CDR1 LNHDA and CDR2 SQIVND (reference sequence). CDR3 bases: TGTGCCAGTAGTATAGCCCGGGACACCTCCTACGAGCAGTACTTC. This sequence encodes CASSIARDTSYEQYF.

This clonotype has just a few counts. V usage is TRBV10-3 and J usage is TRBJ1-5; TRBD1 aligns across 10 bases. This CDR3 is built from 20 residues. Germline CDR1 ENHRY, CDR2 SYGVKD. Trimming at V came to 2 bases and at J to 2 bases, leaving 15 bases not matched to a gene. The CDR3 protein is CAISEAWTGGISMGNQPQHF. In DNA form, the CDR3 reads TGTGCCATCAGTGAGGCGTGGACAGGGGGGATAAGTATGGGCAATCAGCCCCAGCATTTT.

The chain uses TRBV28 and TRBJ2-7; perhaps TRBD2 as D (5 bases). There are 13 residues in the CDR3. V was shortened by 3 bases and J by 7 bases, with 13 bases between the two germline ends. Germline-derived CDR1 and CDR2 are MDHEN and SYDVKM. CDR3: CASSLTPGEEQYF. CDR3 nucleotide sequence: TGTGCCAGCAGTTTGACCCCCGGGGAGGAGCAGTACTTC.

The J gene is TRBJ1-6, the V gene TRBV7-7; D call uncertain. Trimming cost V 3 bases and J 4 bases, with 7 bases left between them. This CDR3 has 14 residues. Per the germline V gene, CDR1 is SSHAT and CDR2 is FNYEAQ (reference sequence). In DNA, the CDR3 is TGTGCCAGCAGCTTGGGTCTATATAATTCACCCCTCCACTTT. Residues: CASSLGLYNSPLHF.

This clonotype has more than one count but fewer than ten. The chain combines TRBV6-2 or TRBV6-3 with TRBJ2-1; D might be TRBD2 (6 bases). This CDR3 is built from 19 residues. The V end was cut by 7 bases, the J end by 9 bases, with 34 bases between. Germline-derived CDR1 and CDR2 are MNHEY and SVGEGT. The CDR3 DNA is TGTGCCAGCACACCTTTAGGGCGCCTCACATGCGGGGCTATTTGTGAGCAGTTCTTC. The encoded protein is CASTPLGRLTCGAICEQFF.